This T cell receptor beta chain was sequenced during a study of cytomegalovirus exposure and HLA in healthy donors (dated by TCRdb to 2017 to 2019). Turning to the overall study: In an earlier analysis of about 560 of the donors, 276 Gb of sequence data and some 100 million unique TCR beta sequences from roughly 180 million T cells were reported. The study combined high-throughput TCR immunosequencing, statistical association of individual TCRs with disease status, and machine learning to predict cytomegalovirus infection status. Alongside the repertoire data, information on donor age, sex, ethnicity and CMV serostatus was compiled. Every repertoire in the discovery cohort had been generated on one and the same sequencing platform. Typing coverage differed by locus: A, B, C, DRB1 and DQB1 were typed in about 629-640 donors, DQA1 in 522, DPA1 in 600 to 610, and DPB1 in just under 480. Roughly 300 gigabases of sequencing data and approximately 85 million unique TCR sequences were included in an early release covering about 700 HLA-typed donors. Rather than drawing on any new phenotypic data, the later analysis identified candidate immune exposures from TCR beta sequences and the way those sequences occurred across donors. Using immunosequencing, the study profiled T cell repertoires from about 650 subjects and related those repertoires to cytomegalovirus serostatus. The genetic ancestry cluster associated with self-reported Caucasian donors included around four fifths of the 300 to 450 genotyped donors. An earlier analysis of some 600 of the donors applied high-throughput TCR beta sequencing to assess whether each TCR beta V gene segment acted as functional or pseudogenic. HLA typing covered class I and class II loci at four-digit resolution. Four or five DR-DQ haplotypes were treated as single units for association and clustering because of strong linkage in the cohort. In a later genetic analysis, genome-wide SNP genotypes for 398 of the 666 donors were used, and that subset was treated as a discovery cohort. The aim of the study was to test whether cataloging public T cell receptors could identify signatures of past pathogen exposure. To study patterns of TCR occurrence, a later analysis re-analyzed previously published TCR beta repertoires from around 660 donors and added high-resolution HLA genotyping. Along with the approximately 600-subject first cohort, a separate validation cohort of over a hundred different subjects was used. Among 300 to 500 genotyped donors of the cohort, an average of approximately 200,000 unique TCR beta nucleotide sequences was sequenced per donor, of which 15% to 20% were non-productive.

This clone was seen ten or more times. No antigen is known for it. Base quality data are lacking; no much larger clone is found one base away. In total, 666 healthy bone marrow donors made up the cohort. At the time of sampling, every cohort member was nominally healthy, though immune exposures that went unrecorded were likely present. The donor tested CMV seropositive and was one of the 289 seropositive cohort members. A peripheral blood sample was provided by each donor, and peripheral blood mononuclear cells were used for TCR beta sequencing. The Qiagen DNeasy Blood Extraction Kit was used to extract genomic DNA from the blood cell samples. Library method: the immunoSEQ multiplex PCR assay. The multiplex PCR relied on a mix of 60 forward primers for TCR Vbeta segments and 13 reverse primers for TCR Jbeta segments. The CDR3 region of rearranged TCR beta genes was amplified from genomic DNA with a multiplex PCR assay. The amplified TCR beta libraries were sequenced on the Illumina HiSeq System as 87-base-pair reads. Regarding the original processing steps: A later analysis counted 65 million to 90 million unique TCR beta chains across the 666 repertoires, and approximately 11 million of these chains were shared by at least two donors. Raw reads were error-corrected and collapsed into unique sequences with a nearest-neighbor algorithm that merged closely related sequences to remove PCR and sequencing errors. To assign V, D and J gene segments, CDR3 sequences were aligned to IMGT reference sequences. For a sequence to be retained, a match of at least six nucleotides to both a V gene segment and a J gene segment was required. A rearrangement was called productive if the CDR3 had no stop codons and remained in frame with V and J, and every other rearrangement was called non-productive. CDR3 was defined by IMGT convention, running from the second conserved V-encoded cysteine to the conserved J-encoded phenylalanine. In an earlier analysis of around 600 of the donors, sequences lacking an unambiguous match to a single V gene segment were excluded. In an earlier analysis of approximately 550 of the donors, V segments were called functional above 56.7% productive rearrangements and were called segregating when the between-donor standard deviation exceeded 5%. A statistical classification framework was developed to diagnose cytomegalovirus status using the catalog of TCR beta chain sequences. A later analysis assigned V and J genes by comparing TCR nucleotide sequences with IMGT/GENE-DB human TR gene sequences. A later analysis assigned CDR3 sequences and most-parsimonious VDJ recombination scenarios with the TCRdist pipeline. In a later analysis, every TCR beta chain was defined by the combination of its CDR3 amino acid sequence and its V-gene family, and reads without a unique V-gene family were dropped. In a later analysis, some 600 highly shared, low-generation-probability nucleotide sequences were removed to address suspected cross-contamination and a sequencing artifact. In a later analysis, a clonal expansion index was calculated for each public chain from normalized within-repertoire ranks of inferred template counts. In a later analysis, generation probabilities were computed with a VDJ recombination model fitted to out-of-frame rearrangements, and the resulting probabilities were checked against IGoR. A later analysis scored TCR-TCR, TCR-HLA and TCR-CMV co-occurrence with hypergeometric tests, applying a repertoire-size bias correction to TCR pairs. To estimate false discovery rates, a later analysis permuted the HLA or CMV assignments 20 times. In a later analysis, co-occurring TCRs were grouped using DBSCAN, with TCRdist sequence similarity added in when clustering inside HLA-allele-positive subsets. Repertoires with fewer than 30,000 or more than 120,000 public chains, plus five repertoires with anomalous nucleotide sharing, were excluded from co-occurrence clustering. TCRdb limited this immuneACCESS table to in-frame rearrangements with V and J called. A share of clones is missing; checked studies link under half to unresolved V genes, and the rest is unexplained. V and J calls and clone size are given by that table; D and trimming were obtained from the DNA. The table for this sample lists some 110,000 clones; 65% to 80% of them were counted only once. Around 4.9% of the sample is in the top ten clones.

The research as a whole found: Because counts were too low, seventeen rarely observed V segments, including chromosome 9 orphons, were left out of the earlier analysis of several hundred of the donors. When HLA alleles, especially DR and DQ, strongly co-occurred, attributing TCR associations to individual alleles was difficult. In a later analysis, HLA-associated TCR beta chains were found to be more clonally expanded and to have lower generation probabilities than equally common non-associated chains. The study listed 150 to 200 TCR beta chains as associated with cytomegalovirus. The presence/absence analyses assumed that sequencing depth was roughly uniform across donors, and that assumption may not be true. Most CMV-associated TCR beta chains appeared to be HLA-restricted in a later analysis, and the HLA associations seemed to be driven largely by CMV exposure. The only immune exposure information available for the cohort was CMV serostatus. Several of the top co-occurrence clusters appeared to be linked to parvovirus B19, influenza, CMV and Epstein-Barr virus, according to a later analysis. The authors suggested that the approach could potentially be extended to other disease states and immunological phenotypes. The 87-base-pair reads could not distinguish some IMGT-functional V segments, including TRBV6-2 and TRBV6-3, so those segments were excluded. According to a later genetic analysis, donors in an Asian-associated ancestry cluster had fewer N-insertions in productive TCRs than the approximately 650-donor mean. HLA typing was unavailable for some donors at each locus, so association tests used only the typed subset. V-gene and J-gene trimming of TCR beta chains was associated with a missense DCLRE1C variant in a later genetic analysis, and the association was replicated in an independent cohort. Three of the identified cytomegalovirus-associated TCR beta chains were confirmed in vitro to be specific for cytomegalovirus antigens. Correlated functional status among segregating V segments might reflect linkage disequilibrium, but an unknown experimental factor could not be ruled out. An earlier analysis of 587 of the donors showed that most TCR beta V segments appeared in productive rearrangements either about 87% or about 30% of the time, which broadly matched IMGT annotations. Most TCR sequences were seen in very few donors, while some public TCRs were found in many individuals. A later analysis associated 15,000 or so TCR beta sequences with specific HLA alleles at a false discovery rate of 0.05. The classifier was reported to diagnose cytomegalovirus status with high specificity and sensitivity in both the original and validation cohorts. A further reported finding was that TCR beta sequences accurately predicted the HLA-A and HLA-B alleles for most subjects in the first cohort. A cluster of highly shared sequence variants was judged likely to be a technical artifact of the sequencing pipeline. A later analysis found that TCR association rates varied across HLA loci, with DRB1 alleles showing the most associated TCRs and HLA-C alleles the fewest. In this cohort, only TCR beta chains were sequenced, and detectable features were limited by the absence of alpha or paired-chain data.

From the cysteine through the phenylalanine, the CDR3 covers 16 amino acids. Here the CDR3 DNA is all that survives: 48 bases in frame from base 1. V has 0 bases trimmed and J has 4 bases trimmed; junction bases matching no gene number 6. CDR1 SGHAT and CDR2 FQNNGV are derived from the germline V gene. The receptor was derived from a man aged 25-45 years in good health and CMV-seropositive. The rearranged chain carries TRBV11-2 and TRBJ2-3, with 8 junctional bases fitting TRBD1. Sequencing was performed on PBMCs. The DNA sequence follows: TGTGCCAGCAGCTTAGATCAGGGGGCAGTATCAGATACGCAGTATTTT. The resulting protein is CASSLDQGAVSDTQYF.